A single T cell receptor (beta chain) is shown here with its context. The CDR3 covers 17 residues. Unmatched junction bases numbered 7, after V lost 5 bases and J lost 2 bases. Germline V gives CDR1 SGHTA, CDR2 FQGNSA. This entry belongs to a study of blood T cell repertoires in COVID-19. Overall study: Sites across the United States, Italy and Spain contributed samples from acute and convalescent COVID-19. T cells, B-cell-depleted T cells, or PBMCs supplied cDNA or gDNA.

Authors' analysis steps: The assay estimated nucleated cells by amplifying reference gene primers. Measured with immunoSEQ multiplex PCR; TCRdb has only the in-frame clones, and not every one. V and J calls and clone size are given by that table; D and trimming were obtained from the DNA. Of roughly 170,000 clones listed, approximately 86% are singletons. The TCR originated in a man between 40 and 49 years old with active or convalescent COVID-19. The sequencing input was peripheral blood. This sequence joins TRBV7-2 and TRBJ2-5, with 14 bases that match TRBD2. The CDR3 region is CASSHGLAGGQQETQYF. The CDR3 DNA follows: TGTGCCAGCAGCCACGGACTAGCGGGGGGACAACAAGAGACCCAGTACTTC.